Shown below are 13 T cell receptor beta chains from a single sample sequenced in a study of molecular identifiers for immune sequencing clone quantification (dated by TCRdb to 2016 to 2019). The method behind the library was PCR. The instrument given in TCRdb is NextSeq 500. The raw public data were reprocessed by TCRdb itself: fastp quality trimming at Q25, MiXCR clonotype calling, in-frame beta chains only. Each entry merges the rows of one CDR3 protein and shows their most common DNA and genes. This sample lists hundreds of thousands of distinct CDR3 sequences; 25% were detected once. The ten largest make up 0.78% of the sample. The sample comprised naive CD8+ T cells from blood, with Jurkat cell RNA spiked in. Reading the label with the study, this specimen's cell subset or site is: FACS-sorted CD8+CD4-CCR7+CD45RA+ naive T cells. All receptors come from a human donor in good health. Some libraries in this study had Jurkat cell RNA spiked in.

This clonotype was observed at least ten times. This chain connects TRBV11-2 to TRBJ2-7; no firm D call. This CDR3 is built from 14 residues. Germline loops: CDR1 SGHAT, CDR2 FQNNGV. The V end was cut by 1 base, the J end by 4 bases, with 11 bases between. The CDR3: CASSLADPAYEQYF. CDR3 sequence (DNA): TGTGCCAGCAGCTTAGCCGACCCCGCGTACGAGCAGTACTTC.

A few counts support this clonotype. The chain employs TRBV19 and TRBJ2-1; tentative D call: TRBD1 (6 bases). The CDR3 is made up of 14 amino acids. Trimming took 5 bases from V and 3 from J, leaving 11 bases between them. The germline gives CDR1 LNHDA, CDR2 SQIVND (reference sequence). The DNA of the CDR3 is TGTGCCAGTAGTTTAACAGGGTACTACAATGAGCAGTTCTTC. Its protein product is CASSLTGYYNEQFF.

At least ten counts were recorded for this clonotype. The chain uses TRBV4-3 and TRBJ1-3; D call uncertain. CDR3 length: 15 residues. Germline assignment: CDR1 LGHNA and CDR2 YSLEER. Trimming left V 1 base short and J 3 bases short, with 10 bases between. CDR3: CASSQVEGGGNTIYF. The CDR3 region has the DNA TGCGCCAGCAGCCAAGTGGAAGGAGGTGGAAACACCATATATTTT.

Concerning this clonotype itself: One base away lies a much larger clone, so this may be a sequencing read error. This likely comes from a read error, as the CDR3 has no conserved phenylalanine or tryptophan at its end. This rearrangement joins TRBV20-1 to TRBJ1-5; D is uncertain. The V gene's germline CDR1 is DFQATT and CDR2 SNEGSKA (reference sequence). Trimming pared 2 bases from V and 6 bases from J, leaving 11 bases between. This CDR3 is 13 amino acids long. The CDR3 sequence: CSARPPVGQPQHI. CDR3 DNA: TGCAGTGCTAGACCCCCGGTGGGTCAGCCCCAGCATATT.

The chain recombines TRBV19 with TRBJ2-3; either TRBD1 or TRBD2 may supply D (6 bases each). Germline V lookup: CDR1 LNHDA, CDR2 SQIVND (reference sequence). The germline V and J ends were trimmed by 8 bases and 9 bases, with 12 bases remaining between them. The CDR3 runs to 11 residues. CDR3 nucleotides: TGTGCCAGTTATGGGGGGCAAACGCAGTATTTT. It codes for CASYGGQTQYF. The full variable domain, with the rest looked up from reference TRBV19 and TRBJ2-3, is DGGITQSPKYLFRKEGQNVTLSCEQNLNHDAMYWYRQDPGQGLRLIYYSQIVNDFQKGDIAEGYSVSREKKESFPLTVTSAQKNPTAFYLCASYGGQTQYFGPGTRLTVL.

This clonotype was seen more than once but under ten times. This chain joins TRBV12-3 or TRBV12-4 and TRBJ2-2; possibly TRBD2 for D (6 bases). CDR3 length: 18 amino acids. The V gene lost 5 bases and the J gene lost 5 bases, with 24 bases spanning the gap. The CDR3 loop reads CASSPSPGLQAVTGELFF. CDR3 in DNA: TGTGCCAGCAGTCCCTCCCCGGGACTCCAGGCGGTAACCGGGGAGCTGTTTTTT.

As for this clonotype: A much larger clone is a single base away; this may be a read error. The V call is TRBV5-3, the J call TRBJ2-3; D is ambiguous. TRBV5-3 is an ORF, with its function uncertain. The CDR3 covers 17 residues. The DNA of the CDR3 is TGTGCCAGCAGCTCGGCCCCCCCCGTAGGTAGCACAGATACGCAGTATTTT. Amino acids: CASSSAPPVGSTDTQYF.

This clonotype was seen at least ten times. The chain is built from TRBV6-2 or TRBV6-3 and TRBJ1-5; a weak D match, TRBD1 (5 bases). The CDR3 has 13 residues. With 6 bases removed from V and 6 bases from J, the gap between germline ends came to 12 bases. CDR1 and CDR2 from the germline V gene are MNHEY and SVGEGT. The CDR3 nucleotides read TGTGCCAGCAGCCAGGGTTTCGGTCAGCCCCAGCATTTT. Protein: CASSQGFGQPQHF.

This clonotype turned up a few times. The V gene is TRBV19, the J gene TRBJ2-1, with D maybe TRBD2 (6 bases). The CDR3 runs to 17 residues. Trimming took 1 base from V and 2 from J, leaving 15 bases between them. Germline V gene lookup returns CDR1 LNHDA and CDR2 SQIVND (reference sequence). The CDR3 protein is CASSIGPLAGPYNEQFF. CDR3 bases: TGTGCCAGTAGTATAGGCCCCCTGGCGGGACCCTACAATGAGCAGTTCTTC.

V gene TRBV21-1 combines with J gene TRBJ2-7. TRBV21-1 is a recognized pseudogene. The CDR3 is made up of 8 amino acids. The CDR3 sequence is CAGHEQYF. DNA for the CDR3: TGTGCCGGCCACGAGCAGTACTTC.

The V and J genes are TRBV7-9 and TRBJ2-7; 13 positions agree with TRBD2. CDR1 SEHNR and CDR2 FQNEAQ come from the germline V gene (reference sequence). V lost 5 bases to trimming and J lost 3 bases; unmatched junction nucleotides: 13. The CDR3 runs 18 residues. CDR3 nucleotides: TGTGCCAGCAGCCAAACCCAGCCGGGACTAGCGGGACTCTACGAGCAGTACTTC. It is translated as CASSQTQPGLAGLYEQYF.

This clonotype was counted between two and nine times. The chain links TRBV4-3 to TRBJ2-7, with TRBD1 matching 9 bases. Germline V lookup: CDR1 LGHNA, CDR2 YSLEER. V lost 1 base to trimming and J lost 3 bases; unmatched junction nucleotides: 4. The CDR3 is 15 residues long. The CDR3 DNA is TGCGCCAGCAGCCAAGGGACAGGGGTCCTCTACGAGCAGTACTTC. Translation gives CASSQGTGVLYEQYF.

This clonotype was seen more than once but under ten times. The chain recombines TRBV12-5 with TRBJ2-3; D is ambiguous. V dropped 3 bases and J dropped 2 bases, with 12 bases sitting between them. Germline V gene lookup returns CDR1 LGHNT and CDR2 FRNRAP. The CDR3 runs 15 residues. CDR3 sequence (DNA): TGTGCTAGTGGTTTCCATGTGGGATACACAGATACGCAGTATTTT. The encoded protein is CASGFHVGYTDTQYF.